The T cell receptor beta chain under discussion was sequenced for a study of human thymus T cells. Overall study results and limits: Thymic and blood repertoires appeared to display a bias in their usage of V and J genes.

Of note for this clone: What it binds is not known.

Thymus specimens were resections from corrective heart surgery. Healthy Finnish infants having corrective surgery for congenital heart defects served as donors. TCRdb's table, derived via immunoSEQ multiplex PCR, lists solely in-frame clones and lacks some. The table includes about 78,000 clones, approximately 97% detected once. This sequence originates from a boy younger than two with a congenital heart defect but otherwise immunologically healthy. Sequenced: thymus tissue.

CDR3 sequence reads: CASSLDGQGTYGYTF. Written as DNA, the CDR3 is TGTGCCAGCAGCTTAGATGGACAGGGGACCTATGGCTACACCTTC. This chain joins TRBV7-9 and TRBJ1-2, with 9 bases fitting TRBD1. The length of the CDR3 is 15 residues. CDR1 and CDR2 (germline): SEHNR, FQNEAQ (reference sequence). The V gene end was trimmed by 1 base and the J gene end by 4 bases; junction bases not matched to a gene: 4.